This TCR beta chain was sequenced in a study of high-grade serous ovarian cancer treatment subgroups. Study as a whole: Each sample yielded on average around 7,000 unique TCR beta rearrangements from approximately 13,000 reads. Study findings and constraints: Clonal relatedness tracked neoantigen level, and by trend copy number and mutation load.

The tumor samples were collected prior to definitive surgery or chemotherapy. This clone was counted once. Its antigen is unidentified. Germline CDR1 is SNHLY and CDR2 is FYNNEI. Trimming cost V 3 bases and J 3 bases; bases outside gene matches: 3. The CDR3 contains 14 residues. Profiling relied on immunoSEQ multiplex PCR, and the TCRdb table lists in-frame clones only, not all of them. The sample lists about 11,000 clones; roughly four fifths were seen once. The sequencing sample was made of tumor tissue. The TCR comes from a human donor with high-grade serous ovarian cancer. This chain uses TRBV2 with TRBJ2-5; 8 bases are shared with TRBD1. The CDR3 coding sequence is TGTGCCAGCAGTGAGCGGACAGGGAAAGAGACCCAGTACTTC. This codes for CASSERTGKETQYF.